One sample yielded the 8 T cell receptor beta chains listed below, sequenced in a study of blood T cell repertoires in COVID-19. Profiled with immunoSEQ multiplex PCR; TCRdb holds only in-frame clones, not every one. The data show roughly 130,000 clones, with about 84% seen just once and more than 9% held by the top ten. Sample: peripheral blood. These receptors came from a woman in her sixties or seventies with acute or convalescent COVID-19.

This clone was found a few times. J is TRBJ1-5 and V is TRBV19; perhaps TRBD1 as D (5 bases). From germline, CDR1 is LNHDA and CDR2 SQIVND (reference sequence). Deletions cut 3 bases from V and 5 bases from J, with 11 bases between. There are 14 residues in the CDR3. The chain's CDR3 is CASSISTAYQPQHF. CDR3 sequence (DNA): TGTGCCAGTAGTATCTCGACAGCTTATCAGCCCCAGCATTTT.

This chain connects TRBV24-1 to TRBJ2-5, with 9 bases aligning to TRBD2. Germline-derived CDR1 and CDR2 are KGHDR and SFDVKD. V gave up 4 bases and J gave up 5 bases; unmatched junction bases: 10. The CDR3 covers 16 residues. The CDR3 region has the DNA TGTGCCACCAGTGAGCGGGGGGGAAGGGACGGGGAGACCCAGTACTTC. Protein: CATSERGGRDGETQYF.

There are a few counts of this clone. V gene TRBV7-8 combines with J gene TRBJ2-7; D unresolved. Trimming pared 5 bases from V and 3 bases from J, leaving 5 bases between. From germline, CDR1 is SGHVS and CDR2 FQNEAQ. This CDR3 is 11 amino acids long. The CDR3 bases are TGTGCCAGCAGCCCCCACTACGAGCAGTACTTC. Its protein product is CASSPHYEQYF.

The V gene is TRBV5-4, the J gene TRBJ2-2; D possibly corresponds to TRBD2 (6 bases). This CDR3 spans 16 amino acids. Between the trimmed V and J ends, which lost 3 bases and 0 bases, there was a span of 12 bases. The germline gives CDR1 SGHNT, CDR2 YYREEE (reference sequence). CDR3 amino acids: CASSSGGSSNTGELFF. The CDR3 coding sequence is TGTGCCAGCAGCTCTGGGGGGAGCTCGAACACCGGGGAGCTGTTTTTT.

This sequence joins TRBV7-9 and TRBJ1-5; the match to TRBD1 covers 7 bases. V dropped 4 bases and J dropped 2; count of bases not matched to a gene: 5. This CDR3 is built from 15 residues. Germline CDR1 reads SEHNR; CDR2 reads FQNEAQ (reference sequence). CDR3 amino acids: CASSSTGLGNQPQHF. The CDR3 nucleotides read TGTGCCAGCAGCTCGACAGGGTTGGGCAATCAGCCCCAGCATTTT.

The gene calls are TRBV19 and TRBJ1-5; 11 bases are shared with TRBD1. This CDR3 region has 14 residues. The ends lost 8 bases at V and 9 bases at J; junction bases unmatched: 9. Per the germline V gene, CDR1 is LNHDA and CDR2 is SQIVND (reference sequence). In DNA form, the CDR3 reads TGTGCCAGTGGGGACAGGGGGACTTTGGGGCCCCAGCATTTT. Protein product: CASGDRGTLGPQHF.

On this clone itself: This sample includes further DNA sequences coding for the same CDR3. The CDR3 sequence: CASSPQGTSTDTQYF. In nucleotides, the CDR3 is TGTGCCAGCAGCCCTCAAGGGACTAGCACAGATACGCAGTATTTT. The V gene is TRBV11-2, the J gene TRBJ2-3, with D possibly matching TRBD2 (6 bases). Germline CDR1 and CDR2: SGHAT and FQNNGV. Trimming shortened V by 5 bases and J by 0 bases, and 12 bases separated the two germline ends. The CDR3 has 15 residues.

The chain couples TRBV11-1 to TRBJ1-1; D call uncertain. This CDR3 contains 12 residues. The V and J ends lost 1 base and 5 bases respectively, with 5 bases between them. Germline values: CDR1 SGHAT, CDR2 FQDESV (reference sequence). The CDR3 sequence: CASSLGRTEAFF. The CDR3 nucleotides read TGTGCCAGCAGCTTAGGGAGAACTGAAGCTTTCTTT.